The TCR beta chain under discussion was sequenced for a study of T cells in Graves' hyperthyroidism and ophthalmopathy. This clonotype was counted at least ten times. Its target is unknown. Findings and limits, study-wide: Ophthalmopathy stood apart from stable hyperthyroidism in a 13 V-J model. Blood shared most expanded thyroid clonotypes above 0.001.

RNA transcripts provided the source from which TCR beta CDR3 regions were amplified. First-round RT-PCR with HTBI primers amplified the TCR CDR3 region. TCRdb passed the multiplex PCR reads through MiXCR, listing each CDR3 protein once. This table has fewer than 500,000 distinct CDR3 sequences, around 13% appearing once. PBMCs were derived from 9.5 to 10 ml fresh peripheral blood. The sequencing sample was made of blood. This clonotype originated in a young woman with Graves' ophthalmopathy.

CDR3 amino acids: CASRKSTGYNQPQHF. In nucleotides, the CDR3 is TGTGCCAGCAGAAAATCTACAGGGTACAATCAGCCCCAGCATTTT. V and J are TRBV28 and TRBJ1-5; TRBD1 is a possible D gene (6 bases). The V gene lost 6 bases and the J gene lost 3 bases, with 15 bases spanning the gap. Germline V gene lookup returns CDR1 MDHEN and CDR2 SYDVKM. CDR3 length: 15 residues. The full variable domain, with the rest looked up from reference TRBV28 and TRBJ1-5, is DVKVTQSSRYLVKRTGEKVFLECVQDMDHENMFWYRQDPGLGLRLIYFSYDVKMKEKGDIPEGYSVSREKKERFSLILESASTNQTSMYLCASRKSTGYNQPQHFGDGTRLSIL.